This T cell receptor beta chain was recorded in a study of response to subunit inactivated influenza vaccine (dated by TCRdb to 2016 to 2019). About the investigation overall: The study used deep quantitative T cell receptor repertoire profiling to track responses to a trivalent subunit inactivated influenza vaccine.

The library came from RT-PCR. The sample was run on an Illumina HiSeq 2500. TCRdb handled the public reads itself, with Q25 trimming in fastp and clone calling in MiXCR, and kept productive beta chains. Entries are consolidated by CDR3 protein sequence, retaining the most common genes and DNA. The table for this sample lists some 850,000 distinct CDR3 sequences; around a sixth of them were counted only once. About a tenth of the sample rests with the top ten. V loses 6 bases, J loses 3 bases, and the germline ends lie 21 bases apart. The CDR3, from cysteine to phenylalanine, totals 16 residues. Left in the record is the CDR3 DNA by itself, 48 bases read in frame from the first base. Sequences SGHKS (CDR1) and YYEKEE (CDR2) are obtained from the germline V gene (reference sequence). What the work shows at the level of the full study, not this receptor alone: According to the authors, only a limited number of new T cells may be recruited by each seasonal influenza vaccination.

A remark on this clonotype: Its cognate antigen has yet to be identified. The input lacks base qualities; no much larger clone sits a single base away.

Sequenced here: PBMCs from blood, sampled more than 4 days after vaccination. This receptor chain uses TRBV5-5 and TRBJ1-1; the D gene is unclear. The receptor comes from a man over 45 who received an inactivated influenza vaccine. Donor details come from another sample of the same person, matched by shared clones. The CDR3 is CASKKGSTVGDTEAFF. The nucleotide sequence is TGTGCCAGCAAGAAGGGTTCAACAGTTGGAGACACTGAAGCTTTCTTT.